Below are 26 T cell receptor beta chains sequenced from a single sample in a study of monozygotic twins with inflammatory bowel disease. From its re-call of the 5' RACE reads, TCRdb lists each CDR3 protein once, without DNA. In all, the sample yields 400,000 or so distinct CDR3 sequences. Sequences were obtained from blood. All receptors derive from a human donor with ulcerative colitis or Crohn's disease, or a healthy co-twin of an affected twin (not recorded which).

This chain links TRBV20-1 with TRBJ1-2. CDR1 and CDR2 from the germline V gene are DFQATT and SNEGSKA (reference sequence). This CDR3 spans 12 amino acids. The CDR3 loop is CSARGIGYGYTF.

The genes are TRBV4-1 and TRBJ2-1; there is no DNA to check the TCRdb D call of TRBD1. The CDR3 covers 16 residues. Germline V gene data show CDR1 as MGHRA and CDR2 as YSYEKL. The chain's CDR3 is CASSQRTGGAYNEQFF.

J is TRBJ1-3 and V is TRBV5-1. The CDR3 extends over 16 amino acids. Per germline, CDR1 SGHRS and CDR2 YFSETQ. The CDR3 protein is CASSLGPNSGGNTIYF.

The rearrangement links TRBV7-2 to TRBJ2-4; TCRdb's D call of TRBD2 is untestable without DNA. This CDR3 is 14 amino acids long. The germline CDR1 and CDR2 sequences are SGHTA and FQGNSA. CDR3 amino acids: CASSPRGGPAIQYF.

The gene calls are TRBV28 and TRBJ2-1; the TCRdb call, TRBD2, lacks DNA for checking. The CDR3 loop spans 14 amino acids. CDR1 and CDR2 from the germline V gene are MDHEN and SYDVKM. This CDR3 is CASRTVTSSQEQFF.

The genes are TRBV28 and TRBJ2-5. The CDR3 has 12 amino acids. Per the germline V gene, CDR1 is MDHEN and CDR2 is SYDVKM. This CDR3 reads CASSINRETQYF.

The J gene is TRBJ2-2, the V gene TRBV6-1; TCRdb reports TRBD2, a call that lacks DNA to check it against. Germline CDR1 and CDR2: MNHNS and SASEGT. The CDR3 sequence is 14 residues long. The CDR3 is CASRSSGYTGELFF.

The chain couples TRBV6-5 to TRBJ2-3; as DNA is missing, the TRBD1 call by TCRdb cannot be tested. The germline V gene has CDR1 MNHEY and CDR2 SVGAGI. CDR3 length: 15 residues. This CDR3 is CASSYAGAVADTQYF.

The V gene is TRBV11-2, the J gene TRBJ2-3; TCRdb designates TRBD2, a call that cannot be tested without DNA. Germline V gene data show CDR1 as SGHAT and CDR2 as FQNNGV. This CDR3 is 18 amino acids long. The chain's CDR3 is CASSLGTSGRRGTDTQYF. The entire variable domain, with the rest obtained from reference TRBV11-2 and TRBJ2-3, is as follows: EAGVAQSPRYKIIEKRQSVAFWCNPISGHATLYWYQQILGQGPKLLIQFQNNGVVDDSQLPKDRFSAERLKGVDSTLKIQPAKLEDSAVYLCASSLGTSGRRGTDTQYFGPGTRLTVL.

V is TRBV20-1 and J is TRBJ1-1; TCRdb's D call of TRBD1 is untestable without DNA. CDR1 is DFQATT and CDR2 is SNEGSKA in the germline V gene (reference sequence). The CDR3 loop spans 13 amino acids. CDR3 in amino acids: CSALTAPNTEAFF.

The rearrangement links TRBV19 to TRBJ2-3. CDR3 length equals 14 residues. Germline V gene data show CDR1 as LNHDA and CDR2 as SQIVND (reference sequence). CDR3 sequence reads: CASESGTSTDTQYF. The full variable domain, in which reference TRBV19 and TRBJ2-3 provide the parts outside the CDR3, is DGGITQSPKYLFRKEGQNVTLSCEQNLNHDAMYWYRQDPGQGLRLIYYSQIVNDFQKGDIAEGYSVSREKKESFPLTVTSAQKNPTAFYLCASESGTSTDTQYFGPGTRLTVL.

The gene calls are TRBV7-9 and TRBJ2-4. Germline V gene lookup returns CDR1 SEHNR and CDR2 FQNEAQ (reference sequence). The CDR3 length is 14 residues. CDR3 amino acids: CASSLGLEKNIQYF. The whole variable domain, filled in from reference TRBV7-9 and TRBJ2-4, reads DTGVSQNPRHKITKRGQNVTFRCDPISEHNRLYWYRQTLGQGPEFLTYFQNEAQLEKSRLLSDRFSAERPKGSFSTLEIQRTEQGDSAMYLCASSLGLEKNIQYFGAGTRLSVL.

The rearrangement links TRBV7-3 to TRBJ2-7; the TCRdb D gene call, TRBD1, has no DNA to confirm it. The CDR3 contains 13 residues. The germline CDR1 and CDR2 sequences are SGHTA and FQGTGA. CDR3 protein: CASSSQTGDEQYF. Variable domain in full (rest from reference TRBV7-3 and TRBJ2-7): GAGVSQTPSNKVTEKGKYVELRCDPISGHTALYWYRQSLGQGPEFLIYFQGTGAADDSGLPNDRFFAVRPEGSVSTLKIQRTERGDSAVYLCASSSQTGDEQYFGPGTRLTVT.

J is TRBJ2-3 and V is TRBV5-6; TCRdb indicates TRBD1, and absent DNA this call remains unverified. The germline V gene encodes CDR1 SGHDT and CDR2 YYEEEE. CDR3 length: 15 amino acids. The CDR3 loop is CASSPGQGAPDTQYF.

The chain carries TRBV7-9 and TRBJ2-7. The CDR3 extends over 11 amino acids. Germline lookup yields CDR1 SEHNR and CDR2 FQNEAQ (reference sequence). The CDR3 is CASSPQHEQYF.

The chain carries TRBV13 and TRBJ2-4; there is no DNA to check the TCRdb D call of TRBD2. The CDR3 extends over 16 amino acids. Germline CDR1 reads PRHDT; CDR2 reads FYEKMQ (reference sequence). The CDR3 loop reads CASSSLTSGSYSIQYF.

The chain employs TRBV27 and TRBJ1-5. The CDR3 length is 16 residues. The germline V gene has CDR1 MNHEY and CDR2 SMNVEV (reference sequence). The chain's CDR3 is CASRSRTVGGNQPQHF.

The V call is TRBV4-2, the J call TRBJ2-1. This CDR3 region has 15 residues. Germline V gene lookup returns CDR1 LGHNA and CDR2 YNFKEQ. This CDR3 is CASSRAASSYNEQFF.

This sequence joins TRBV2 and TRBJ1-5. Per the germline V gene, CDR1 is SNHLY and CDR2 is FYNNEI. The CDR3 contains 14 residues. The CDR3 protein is CASSEGLPSQPQHF.

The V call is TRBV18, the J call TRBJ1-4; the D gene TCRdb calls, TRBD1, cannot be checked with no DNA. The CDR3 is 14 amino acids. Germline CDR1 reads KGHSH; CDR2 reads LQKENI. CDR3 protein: CASSPTDRNEKLFF.

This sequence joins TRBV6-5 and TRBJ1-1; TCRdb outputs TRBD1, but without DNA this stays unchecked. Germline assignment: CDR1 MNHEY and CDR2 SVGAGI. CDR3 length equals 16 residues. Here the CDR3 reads CASSLPGGGTNTEAFF.

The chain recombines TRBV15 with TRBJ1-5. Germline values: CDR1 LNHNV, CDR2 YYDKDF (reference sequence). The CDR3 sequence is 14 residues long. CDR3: CATSGSPNNQPQHF.

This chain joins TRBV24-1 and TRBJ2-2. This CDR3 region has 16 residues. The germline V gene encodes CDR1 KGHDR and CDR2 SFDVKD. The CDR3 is CATSDSSGASTGELFF.

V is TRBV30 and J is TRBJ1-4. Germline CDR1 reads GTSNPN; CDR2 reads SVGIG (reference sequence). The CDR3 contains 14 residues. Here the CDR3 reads CAWRLGVNNEKLFF.

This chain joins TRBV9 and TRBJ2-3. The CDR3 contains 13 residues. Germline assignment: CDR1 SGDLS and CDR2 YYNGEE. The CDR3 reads CASSTQSTDTQYF.

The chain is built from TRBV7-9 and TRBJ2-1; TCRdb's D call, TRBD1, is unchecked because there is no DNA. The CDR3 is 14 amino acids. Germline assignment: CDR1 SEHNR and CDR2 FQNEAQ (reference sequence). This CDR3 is CASRGTGFGNEQFF.